The 13 T cell receptor beta chains below were found in one sample sequenced in a study of T cells in Graves' hyperthyroidism and ophthalmopathy. There were TCR beta CDR3 regions amplified from RNA transcripts. The TCR CDR3 was amplified in a first-round RT-PCR using the HTBI primer set. TCRdb itself ran the multiplex PCR reads through MiXCR, one entry per CDR3 protein. The sample contains approximately 400,000 distinct CDR3 sequences, 14% to 15% of which appear only once. The specimen sequenced was blood. The receptors originated from a woman aged 25 to 45 with Graves' hyperthyroidism.

Many counts were recorded for this clonotype. The chain recombines TRBV7-2 with TRBJ2-3; 7 bases are shared with TRBD2. The J segment lost 8 bases and the V segment lost 5 bases, leaving 16 bases of the junction unmatched. This CDR3 comprises 16 residues. CDR1 SGHTA and CDR2 FQGNSA come from the germline V gene. The CDR3 DNA sequence: TGTGCCAGCAGCCCCCGACCGTCCGCGGGAGTTGGTACGCAGTATTTT. Protein sequence: CASSPRPSAGVGTQYF.

The chain carries TRBV5-1 and TRBJ2-1; no clear D gene. This CDR3 has 15 residues. The V end was cut by 1 base, the J end by 1 base, with 9 bases between. Per germline, CDR1 SGHRS and CDR2 YFSETQ. CDR3 in DNA: TGCGCCAGCAGCTTGAACATAAATTCCTACAATGAGCAGTTCTTC. Protein sequence: CASSLNINSYNEQFF.

This rearrangement joins TRBV6-2 or TRBV6-3 to TRBJ1-6; the D is unclear. Trimming shortened V by 2 bases and J by 4 bases, and 6 bases separated the two germline ends. Germline loops: CDR1 MNHEY, CDR2 SVGEGT. The length of the CDR3 is 14 residues. CDR3 in DNA: TGTGCCAGCAGTTACCGGGGTTATAATTCACCCCTCCACTTT. It codes for CASSYRGYNSPLHF.

This clonotype was counted a few times. The V and J genes are TRBV10-3 and TRBJ1-5, with 9 bases identical to TRBD1. The germline V gene has CDR1 ENHRY and CDR2 SYGVKD. The V and J ends lost 0 bases and 4 bases, in that order; junction bases with no gene match: 1. There are 15 residues in the CDR3. CDR3 in amino acids: CAISESGQGNQPQHF. The CDR3 region has the DNA TGTGCCATCAGTGAGTCAGGACAGGGGAATCAGCCCCAGCATTTT.

The gene calls are TRBV7-6 and TRBJ1-4, with D possibly TRBD1 on 6 matching bases. The CDR3 extends over 16 amino acids. Trimming took off 1 base at V and 3 bases at J, with 12 bases between the two ends. Germline loops: CDR1 SGHVS, CDR2 FNYEAQ. The chain's CDR3 is CASSLGGGTPNEKLFF. The CDR3 nucleotides are TGTGCCAGCAGCTTAGGAGGGGGAACTCCTAATGAAAAACTGTTTTTT.

This clonotype was observed many times. The V call is TRBV28, the J call TRBJ2-1; 9 bases align to TRBD2. V trimming: 1 base; J trimming: 8 bases; junction bases outside the gene matches: 9. Germline loops: CDR1 MDHEN, CDR2 SYDVKM. This CDR3 comprises 16 residues. CDR3 sequence reads: CASSLYISGRSDEQFF. The CDR3 DNA is TGTGCCAGCAGTTTATATATCAGCGGGAGGAGTGATGAGCAGTTCTTC.

This clonotype was observed many times. The V gene is TRBV3-1, the J gene TRBJ1-2, with D perhaps TRBD1 (6 bases). The CDR3 has 13 amino acids. Germline V gene data show CDR1 as LGHDT and CDR2 as YNNKEL (reference sequence). V was shortened by 4 bases and J by 5 bases, with 11 bases between the two germline ends. This CDR3 reads CASSRTVLYGYTF. In DNA, the CDR3 is TGTGCCAGCAGCCGGACAGTCTTATATGGCTACACCTTC. Variable domain in full (rest from reference TRBV3-1 and TRBJ1-2): DTAVSQTPKYLVTQMGNDKSIKCEQNLGHDTMYWYKQDSKKFLKIMFSYNNKELIINETVPNRFSPKSPDKAHLNLHINSLELGDSAVYFCASSRTVLYGYTFGSGTRLTVV.

The chain combines TRBV20-1 with TRBJ2-7, with TRBD1 matching over 11 bases. The V gene end was trimmed by 6 bases and the J gene end by 2 bases; junction bases not matched to a gene: 9. Germline V lookup: CDR1 DFQATT, CDR2 SNEGSKA (reference sequence). The CDR3 sequence is 15 residues long. CDR3 DNA: TGCAGTGCACAACCCGGGGACAGGGGGACCTACGAGCAGTACTTC. The encoded protein is CSAQPGDRGTYEQYF.

To note about this clonotype: The germline gene is not matched at one end of the junction; a read error may be the cause. The chain links TRBV11-2 to TRBJ2-1; TRBD1 matches at 9 bases. The CDR3 spans 15 residues. CDR1 is SGHAT and CDR2 is FQNNGV in the germline V gene. The CDR3 bases are TGTGTCAGCAGCGGGGACAGGGACCGCTACAATGAGCAGTTCTTC. This encodes CVSSGDRDRYNEQFF.

This clonotype was picked up one time. With a much larger clone just one base away, this may be a read error. This chain joins TRBV6-1 and TRBJ1-2; D call uncertain. The CDR3 contains 13 residues. Germline CDR1 is MNHNS and CDR2 is SASEGT. CDR3 bases: TGTGCCAGCAGTGAAGAAGGGTACTATGGCCACACCTTC. Encoded protein: CASSEEGYYGHTF.

At least ten counts were recorded for this clonotype. V is TRBV27 and J is TRBJ2-7; 8 bases fit TRBD1. CDR1 and CDR2 from the germline V gene are MNHEY and SMNVEV (reference sequence). CDR3 size: 13 residues. V trimming: 5 bases; J trimming: 3 bases; junction bases outside the gene matches: 3. The CDR3 region is CASSIGQGYEQYF. The CDR3 region has the DNA TGTGCCAGCAGTATTGGACAGGGCTACGAGCAGTACTTC.

This clonotype was seen repeatedly, ten times or more. J is TRBJ2-1 and V is TRBV7-9; a possible D gene is TRBD2 (6 bases). Germline CDR1 SEHNR, CDR2 FQNEAQ (reference sequence). V lost 4 bases to trimming and J lost 14 bases, with 21 bases between them. The CDR3 is 14 residues long. CDR3 DNA: TGTGCCAGCAGCTCCTCGGGACTCCCTCTGGCGGAGTTCTTC. This gives the protein CASSSSGLPLAEFF.

This clonotype has only a few counts. The V gene is TRBV6-2 or TRBV6-3, the J gene TRBJ1-3, with D perhaps TRBD1 (5 bases). Trimming took 6 bases from V and 2 from J, leaving 14 bases between them. From germline, CDR1 is MNHEY and CDR2 SVGEGT. The CDR3 sequence is 15 residues long. In DNA form, the CDR3 reads TGTGCCAGCAGAAAGACAGACACCCCTGGAAACACCATATATTTT. Translated, it gives CASRKTDTPGNTIYF.